The 32 T cell receptor beta chains in this list originate from one sample, sequenced in a study of graft-versus-host responses after intestinal transplantation. Repertoires were generated with immunoSEQ multiplex PCR, while TCRdb's copy carries only in-frame clones and drops some. The sample has some 45,000 clones, over 75% seen once. The sequencing used PBMCs, collected 524 days after transplant. These receptors originate from a human patient who received an intestinal transplant, so some T cells may come from the graft donor.

The chain uses TRBV19 and TRBJ2-7; TRBD2 aligns across 12 bases. This CDR3 comprises 16 residues. V shed 9 bases, J shed 0 bases, and the junction held 9 bases outside the gene matches. Germline lookup yields CDR1 LNHDA and CDR2 SQIVND (reference sequence). CDR3 nucleotides: TGTGCCAGCCAGACTAGCGGGAGCCCTAACTCCTACGAGCAGTACTTC. Encoded protein: CASQTSGSPNSYEQYF.

The chain employs TRBV5-4 and TRBJ2-3; 8 nucleotides align to TRBD2. The CDR3 contains 14 residues. Germline values: CDR1 SGHNT, CDR2 YYREEE (reference sequence). The trim removed 2 bases at V and 2 bases at J, leaving 1 base unmatched. CDR3 sequence (DNA): TGTGCCAGCAGCTTAGCGGGAGACACAGATACGCAGTATTTT. This translates into CASSLAGDTDTQYF.

The chain carries TRBV28 and TRBJ2-7; D remains unclear. The V end lost 7 bases, the J end lost 6 bases, and 10 bases lay between the germline ends. Per germline, CDR1 MDHEN and CDR2 SYDVKM. The CDR3 spans 11 residues. The CDR3 protein is CASTRLSEQYF. Here the CDR3 DNA reads TGTGCCAGCACAAGACTCTCCGAGCAGTACTTC.

V usage is TRBV7-2 and J usage is TRBJ1-4, with D unresolved. This CDR3 is 15 amino acids long. CDR1 and CDR2 from the germline V gene are SGHTA and FQGNSA. The V gene lost 1 base and the J gene lost 1 base, with 7 bases spanning the gap. The CDR3 DNA is TGTGCCAGCAGCTTAGATGGCAGAACTAATGAAAAACTGTTTTTT. Translation gives CASSLDGRTNEKLFF.

The rearrangement joins TRBV7-2 to TRBJ1-6, with D unresolved. Germline CDR1 reads SGHTA; CDR2 reads FQGNSA. This CDR3 is built from 16 residues. Trimming left V 0 bases short and J 0 bases short, with 6 bases between. The chain's CDR3 is CASSLARSSYNSPLHF. The CDR3 region has the DNA TGTGCCAGCAGCTTAGCCCGGAGCTCCTATAATTCACCCCTCCACTTT. Using reference TRBV7-2 and TRBJ1-6 for the parts outside the CDR3, the full variable domain is GAGVSQSPSNKVTEKGKDVELRCDPISGHTALYWYRQSLGQGLEFLIYFQGNSAPDKSGLPSDRFSAERTGGSVSTLTIQRTQQEDSAVYLCASSLARSSYNSPLHFGNGTRLTVT.

The CDR3 loop reads CASSLRDRGADEQYF. The CDR3 coding sequence is TGTGCCAGCAGCCTCCGGGACAGGGGGGCTGACGAGCAGTACTTC. The chain employs TRBV7-6 and TRBJ2-7; 11 bases are a match to TRBD1. The V and J ends lost 5 bases and 5 bases, in that order; junction bases with no gene match: 8. Germline V gene data show CDR1 as SGHVS and CDR2 as FNYEAQ. This CDR3 has 15 amino acids.

The chain combines TRBV5-4 with TRBJ1-1; maybe TRBD1 (5 bases). Per germline, CDR1 SGHNT and CDR2 YYREEE (reference sequence). This CDR3 region has 14 residues. V lost 4 bases to trimming and J lost 3 bases, with 13 bases between them. The CDR3 DNA reads TGTGCCAGCAGCGCCAGGGTGTCTGACACTGAAGCTTTCTTT. Its translation: CASSARVSDTEAFF.

The chain is built from TRBV7-9 and TRBJ1-4, with a weak D call TRBD1 (6 bases). V was cut by 1 base and J by 8 bases, with 14 bases left in between. The germline gives CDR1 SEHNR, CDR2 FQNEAQ (reference sequence). CDR3 length: 15 residues. This chain's CDR3 is CASSLDGGLWEKLFF. The CDR3 region has the DNA TGTGCCAGCAGCTTAGATGGGGGGCTTTGGGAAAAACTGTTTTTT.

The CDR3 coding sequence is TGTGCCATCAGATCGGACAGGGGGACGTCTTACAATGAGCAGTTCTTC. It is translated as CAIRSDRGTSYNEQFF. This chain joins TRBV10-3 and TRBJ2-1; 10 nucleotides match TRBD1. The J segment lost 4 bases and the V segment lost 6 bases, leaving 9 bases of the junction unmatched. Germline values: CDR1 ENHRY, CDR2 SYGVKD. This CDR3 region has 16 residues.

J is TRBJ2-5 and V is TRBV6-6; the match to TRBD1 covers 9 bases. Germline lookup yields CDR1 MNHNY and CDR2 SVGAGI (reference sequence). V shed 6 bases and J 2 bases; nucleotides not matched to a gene: 4. This CDR3 comprises 14 residues. CDR3 region: CASRKDRGQETQYF. For the CDR3, the DNA is TGTGCCAGCAGAAAGGACAGGGGTCAAGAGACCCAGTACTTC.

V is TRBV7-9 and J is TRBJ1-1; D is unclear. CDR3 length equals 16 residues. Germline lookup yields CDR1 SEHNR and CDR2 FQNEAQ (reference sequence). Trimming took off 6 bases at V and 0 bases at J, with 17 bases between the two ends. CDR3 DNA sequence: TGTGCCAGCAGTCCACTCGGTGGAGGGTTGAACACTGAAGCTTTCTTT. Its translation: CASSPLGGGLNTEAFF. Complete variable domain (other parts from reference TRBV7-9 and TRBJ1-1): DTGVSQNPRHKITKRGQNVTFRCDPISEHNRLYWYRQTLGQGPEFLTYFQNEAQLEKSRLLSDRFSAERPKGSFSTLEIQRTEQGDSAMYLCASSPLGGGLNTEAFFGQGTRLTVV.

J is TRBJ1-2 and V is TRBV28; no definite D call. This CDR3 is built from 13 residues. CDR1 and CDR2 from the germline V gene are MDHEN and SYDVKM. The ends were cut back, 6 bases at V and 3 bases at J, with 11 bases in the middle. CDR3 sequence reads: CASSLSPDYGYTF. The CDR3 nucleotides are TGTGCCAGCAGCCTCTCCCCGGACTATGGCTACACCTTC.

V usage is TRBV10-1 and J usage is TRBJ2-7, with D possibly TRBD1 on 6 matching bases. The V gene lost 7 bases and the J gene lost 2 bases, with 18 bases spanning the gap. Per the germline V gene, CDR1 is WNHNN and CDR2 is SYGVQD (reference sequence). CDR3 length equals 15 residues. The CDR3 here is CASILLRGMTYEQYF. The DNA for the CDR3 is TGCGCCAGCATACTCTTGAGGGGGATGACCTACGAGCAGTACTTC.

V and J are TRBV6-6 and TRBJ1-5; 9 nucleotides align to TRBD1. After removal of 4 bases from V and 7 bases from J, the junction contained 11 bases not matched to a gene. The CDR3 sequence is 16 residues long. From germline, CDR1 is MNHNY and CDR2 SVGAGI (reference sequence). The CDR3 DNA sequence: TGTGCCAGCAGTTTAAGCGGGACAGGGTTTTGGCAGCCCCAGCATTTT. Amino acids: CASSLSGTGFWQPQHF.

This chain uses TRBV19 with TRBJ2-5, with D perhaps TRBD1 or TRBD2 (5 bases each). CDR1 is LNHDA and CDR2 is SQIVND in the germline V gene (reference sequence). The CDR3 runs to 14 residues. Trimming pared 5 bases from V and 5 bases from J, leaving 15 bases between. CDR3 in amino acids: CASSPLGTSETQYF. The CDR3 DNA follows: TGTGCCAGTAGTCCCTTGGGGACGTCGGAGACCCAGTACTTC. The whole variable domain, remainder taken from reference TRBV19 and TRBJ2-5, is DGGITQSPKYLFRKEGQNVTLSCEQNLNHDAMYWYRQDPGQGLRLIYYSQIVNDFQKGDIAEGYSVSREKKESFPLTVTSAQKNPTAFYLCASSPLGTSETQYFGPGTRLLVL.

The gene calls are TRBV6-5 and TRBJ2-5; D may correspond to TRBD1 or TRBD2 (5 bases each). Germline V gene sequence: CDR1 MNHEY, CDR2 SVGAGI. V was clipped by 0 bases and J by 6 bases, with 17 bases between them. The CDR3 runs 16 residues. This chain's CDR3 is CASSYSLGELRQTQYF. For the CDR3, the DNA is TGTGCCAGCAGTTACTCTTTGGGGGAATTGAGGCAGACCCAGTACTTC.

The chain has TRBV27 and TRBJ1-4, with D perhaps TRBD1 (6 bases). The CDR3 runs 14 residues. Germline lookup yields CDR1 MNHEY and CDR2 SMNVEV (reference sequence). Between the trimmed V and J ends, which lost 3 bases and 8 bases, there was a span of 13 bases. The CDR3 DNA reads TGTGCCAGCAGTTTGAGTATGGGGGGCGAAAAACTGTTTTTT. Its translation: CASSLSMGGEKLFF.

The V call is TRBV6-5, the J call TRBJ1-5; D ambiguous. V was cut by 5 bases and J by 1 base, with 9 bases left in between. Per germline, CDR1 MNHEY and CDR2 SVGAGI. CDR3 length equals 14 residues. CDR3 sequence: CASSKTPSNQPQHF. The CDR3 region has the DNA TGTGCCAGCAGTAAAACACCGAGCAATCAGCCCCAGCATTTT.

The rearrangement uses TRBV5-4 and TRBJ2-1, with 7 bases fitting TRBD1. CDR3 length equals 14 residues. The germline V gene has CDR1 SGHNT and CDR2 YYREEE (reference sequence). The ends lost 3 bases at V and 8 bases at J; junction bases unmatched: 8. The CDR3 bases are TGTGCCAGCAGCTCCTACAGGGGAATGGATGAGCAGTTCTTC. Translating it yields CASSSYRGMDEQFF. Variable domain in full (rest from reference TRBV5-4 and TRBJ2-1): ETGVTQSPTHLIKTRGQQVTLRCSSQSGHNTVSWYQQALGQGPQFIFQYYREEENGRGNFPPRFSGLQFPNYSSELNVNALELDDSALYLCASSSYRGMDEQFFGPGTRLTVL.

The chain employs TRBV6-5 and TRBJ2-4, with D uncertain. The V end lost 0 bases, the J end lost 1 base, and 1 base lay between the germline ends. This CDR3 has 13 amino acids. Germline lookup yields CDR1 MNHEY and CDR2 SVGAGI. The CDR3 nucleotides read TGTGCCAGCAGTTACTCGGCCAAAAACATTCAGTACTTC. Protein: CASSYSAKNIQYF.

The chain employs TRBV7-2 and TRBJ2-7; D is uncertain. V lost 5 bases and J 1 base, leaving 12 bases between the germline ends. The CDR3 is made up of 14 amino acids. Germline values: CDR1 SGHTA, CDR2 FQGNSA. CDR3 DNA sequence: TGTGCCAGCAGCCCCCCCGGTGGGTCCTACGAGCAGTACTTC. This codes for CASSPPGGSYEQYF.

The chain uses TRBV5-6 and TRBJ2-7; 10 bases are a match to TRBD1. The V gene's germline CDR1 is SGHDT and CDR2 YYEEEE. With V trimmed by 7 bases and J by 6 bases, 4 bases remained unmatched. The CDR3 is made up of 12 amino acids. CDR3 coding DNA: TGTGCCAGCCGGGACAGGGGACCCGAGCAGTACTTC. Protein product: CASRDRGPEQYF. Drawing the rest from reference TRBV5-6 and TRBJ2-7, the complete variable domain is DAGVTQSPTHLIKTRGQQVTLRCSPKSGHDTVSWYQQALGQGPQFIFQYYEEEERQRGNFPDRFSGHQFPNYSSELNVNALLLGDSALYLCASRDRGPEQYFGPGTRLTVT.

This clone was seen just once. The CDR3 DNA reads TGCGCCAGCAGCCACTACGAGCAGTACTTC. This sequence encodes CASSHYEQYF. The V and J genes are TRBV4-3 and TRBJ2-7; D uncertain. The length of the CDR3 is 10 residues. The ends were cut back, 3 bases at V and 3 bases at J, with 0 bases in the middle. Per the germline V gene, CDR1 is LGHNA and CDR2 is YSLEER.

V and J are TRBV29-1 and TRBJ2-1, with TRBD1 matching 7 bases. The CDR3 extends over 13 amino acids. Losses at the gene ends were 7 bases for V and 3 bases for J; bases not matched to a gene: 6. Germline V gene sequence: CDR1 SQVTM, CDR2 ANQGSEA. The chain's CDR3 is CSAQTGSYNEQFF. The CDR3, as DNA: TGCAGCGCCCAGACAGGGAGCTACAATGAGCAGTTCTTC.

J is TRBJ2-7 and V is TRBV7-9; D possibly corresponds to TRBD2 (5 bases). The CDR3 runs 14 residues. V was trimmed by 3 bases and J by 3 bases, leaving 12 bases between them. Looked up from germline, CDR1 is SEHNR and CDR2 is FQNEAQ (reference sequence). The chain's CDR3 is CASSFSRTLYEQYF. The CDR3 DNA is TGTGCCAGCAGCTTTTCTCGGACTCTCTACGAGCAGTACTTC.

The V and J genes are TRBV6-5 and TRBJ2-1; D gene ambiguous. The CDR3 is 16 residues long. Per the germline V gene, CDR1 is MNHEY and CDR2 is SVGAGI. Between the trimmed V and J ends, which lost 0 bases and 0 bases, there was a span of 9 bases. The CDR3 sequence is CASSYSSRASYNEQFF. The CDR3 nucleotides read TGTGCCAGCAGTTACTCGAGTAGGGCCTCCTACAATGAGCAGTTCTTC.

This chain uses TRBV5-5 with TRBJ2-3; 7 nucleotides match TRBD2. J gave up 3 bases and V 2 bases, and 3 bases lay outside the gene matches. This CDR3 contains 14 residues. Germline V gives CDR1 SGHKS, CDR2 YYEKEE (reference sequence). The CDR3 coding sequence is TGTGCCAGCAGCTTCGGGACTAATACAGATACGCAGTATTTT. Translating it yields CASSFGTNTDTQYF.

V is TRBV2 and J is TRBJ1-5, with a weak D call TRBD1 (5 bases). The V end lost 7 bases, the J end lost 4 bases, and 14 bases lay between the germline ends. Germline CDR1 SNHLY, CDR2 FYNNEI. This CDR3 is 14 amino acids long. The CDR3 sequence is CASTRAGNNQPQHF. The CDR3 DNA reads TGTGCCAGCACTAGGGCAGGGAATAATCAGCCCCAGCATTTT.

The CDR3, as DNA: TGTGCCAGCAGTGAAAGGACAGTCGAGCAGTACTTC. Encoded protein: CASSERTVEQYF. The chain links TRBV2 to TRBJ2-7; D is perhaps TRBD1 (6 bases). Germline assignment: CDR1 SNHLY and CDR2 FYNNEI. CDR3 size: 12 residues. V dropped 2 bases and J dropped 6 bases, with 8 bases sitting between them.

V gene TRBV9 combines with J gene TRBJ1-2; D is unresolved. The CDR3 consists of 13 residues. V lost 0 bases to trimming and J lost 9 bases, with 12 bases between them. Germline lookup yields CDR1 SGDLS and CDR2 YYNGEE. The CDR3 region has the DNA TGTGCCAGCAGCGTAGAAGGGCTGAAGAGCTACACCTTC. It specifies CASSVEGLKSYTF.

This clone is a singleton in its sample. The chain employs TRBV28 and TRBJ1-1; D gene unclear. The CDR3 is 13 residues long. Trimming shortened V by 7 bases and J by 2 bases, and 11 bases separated the two germline ends. Germline assignment: CDR1 MDHEN and CDR2 SYDVKM. The CDR3 reads CASTPWDNTEAFF. DNA for the CDR3: TGTGCCAGCACCCCGTGGGATAACACTGAAGCTTTCTTT.

The V and J genes are TRBV27 and TRBJ1-1; no clear D. V was trimmed by 5 bases and J by 4 bases, leaving 14 bases between them. CDR3 length equals 14 residues. Germline-derived CDR1 and CDR2 are MNHEY and SMNVEV (reference sequence). CDR3 DNA: TGTGCCAGCAGTCCGATTGCTGGGGTCACTGAAGCTTTCTTT. This gives the protein CASSPIAGVTEAFF.